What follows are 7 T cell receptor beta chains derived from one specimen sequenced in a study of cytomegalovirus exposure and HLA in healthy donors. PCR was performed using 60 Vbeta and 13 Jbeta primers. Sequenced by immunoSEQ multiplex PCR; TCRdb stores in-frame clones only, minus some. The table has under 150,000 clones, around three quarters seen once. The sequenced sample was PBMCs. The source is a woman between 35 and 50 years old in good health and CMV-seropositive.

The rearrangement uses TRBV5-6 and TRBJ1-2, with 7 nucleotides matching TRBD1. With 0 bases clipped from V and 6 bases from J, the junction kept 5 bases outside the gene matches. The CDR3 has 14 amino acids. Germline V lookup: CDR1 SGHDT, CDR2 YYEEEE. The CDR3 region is CASSLGARGDGYTF. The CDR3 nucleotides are TGTGCCAGCAGCTTGGGTGCCAGGGGGGATGGCTACACCTTC. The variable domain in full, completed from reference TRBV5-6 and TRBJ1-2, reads DAGVTQSPTHLIKTRGQQVTLRCSPKSGHDTVSWYQQALGQGPQFIFQYYEEEERQRGNFPDRFSGHQFPNYSSELNVNALLLGDSALYLCASSLGARGDGYTFGSGTRLTVV.

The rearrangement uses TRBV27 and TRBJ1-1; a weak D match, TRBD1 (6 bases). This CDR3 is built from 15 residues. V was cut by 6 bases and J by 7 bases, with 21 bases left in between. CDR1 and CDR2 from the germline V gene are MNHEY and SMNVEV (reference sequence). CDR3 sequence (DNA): TGTGCCAGCAGGTCCGGGGGGGCGGGGCAGAGTGAAGCTTTCTTT. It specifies CASRSGGAGQSEAFF.

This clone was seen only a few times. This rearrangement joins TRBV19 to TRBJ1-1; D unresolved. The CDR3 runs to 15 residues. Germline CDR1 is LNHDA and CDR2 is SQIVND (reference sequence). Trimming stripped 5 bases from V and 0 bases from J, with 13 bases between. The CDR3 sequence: CASSLPPTMNTEAFF. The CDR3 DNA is TGTGCCAGTAGTCTGCCGCCTACGATGAACACTGAAGCTTTCTTT.

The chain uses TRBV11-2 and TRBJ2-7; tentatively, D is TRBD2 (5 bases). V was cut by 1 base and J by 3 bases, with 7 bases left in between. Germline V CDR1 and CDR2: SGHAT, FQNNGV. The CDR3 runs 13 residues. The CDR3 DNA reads TGTGCCAGCAGCTTAGGGGAGCGCTACGAGCAGTACTTC. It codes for CASSLGERYEQYF.

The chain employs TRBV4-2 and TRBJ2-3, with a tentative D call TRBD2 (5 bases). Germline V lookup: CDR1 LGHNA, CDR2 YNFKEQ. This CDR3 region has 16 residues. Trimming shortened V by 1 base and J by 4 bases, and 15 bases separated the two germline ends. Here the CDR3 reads CASSQVGGVGADTQYF. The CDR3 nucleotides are TGTGCCAGCAGCCAAGTCGGAGGAGTCGGGGCAGATACGCAGTATTTT.

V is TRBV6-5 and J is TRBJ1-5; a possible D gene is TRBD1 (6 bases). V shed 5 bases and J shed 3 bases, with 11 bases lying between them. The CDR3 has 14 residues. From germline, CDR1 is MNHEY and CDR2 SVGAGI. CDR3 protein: CASSPGVVNQPQHF. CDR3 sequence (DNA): TGTGCCAGCAGTCCAGGGGTCGTCAATCAGCCCCAGCATTTT.

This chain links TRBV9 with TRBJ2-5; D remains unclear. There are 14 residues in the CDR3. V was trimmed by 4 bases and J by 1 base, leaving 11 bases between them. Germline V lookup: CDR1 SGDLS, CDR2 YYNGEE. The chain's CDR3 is CASSPRSLQETQYF. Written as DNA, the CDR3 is TGTGCCAGCAGCCCTAGGTCCCTCCAAGAGACCCAGTACTTC.